The clone carrying this T cell receptor (beta chain) was observed a handful of times. Its antigen is currently unknown. Germline V gives CDR1 SGHTA, CDR2 FQGNSA. The CDR3 totals 14 residues. V shed 5 bases and J shed 2 bases, with 11 bases lying between them. Libraries of TCR beta came from iRepertoire HTBI primers plus Arm-PCR of CDR3 regions. TCRdb recomputed calls from the multiplex PCR reads with MiXCR, one row per CDR3 protein. The data contain hundreds of thousands of distinct CDR3 sequences, approximately 22% of them seen just once; the ten biggest clones take up around 13%. This sample stems from a study of regulatory T cells in long-lasting Graves disease. Study outcomes and limitations: Small sample size may have lowered accuracy.

Documented time point: persistent/refractory GD, antithyroid drugs over 5 years with positive TRAb. Isolated PBMC RNA provided the starting material for the TCR library. J is TRBJ2-3 and V is TRBV7-2, with D unresolved. The sequence derives from a female donor with Graves disease. The sample in question was peripheral blood mononuclear cells (PBMCs), obtained when the disease was refractory, from a patient treated with antithyroid drugs. Here the CDR3 reads CASSQDRATDTQYF. CDR3 nucleotides: TGTGCCAGCAGCCAGGACCGAGCCACAGATACGCAGTATTTT. Full variable domain (missing parts from reference TRBV7-2 and TRBJ2-3): GAGVSQSPSNKVTEKGKDVELRCDPISGHTALYWYRQSLGQGLEFLIYFQGNSAPDKSGLPSDRFSAERTGGSVSTLTIQRTQQEDSAVYLCASSQDRATDTQYFGPGTRLTVL.